The present TCR beta chain was sequenced within a study of T-cell reconstitution after alpha-beta-depleted transplantation in children. Findings and caveats of the study: The authors attributed T-cell counts and diversity one year after transplant mostly to newly produced T cells. Surviving recipient T cells and thymic progenitors accounted for the high day-60 TCRbeta diversity observed in some patients. Several hundred expanded graft clones reportedly were the source of alpha-beta T cells about two months after transplant.

A word on this clonotype: As yet, its antigen is unknown.

Unique molecular identifiers were used to barcode this TCRbeta library. TCRdb reanalysed the PCR reads using MiXCR and keeps one entry per CDR3 protein. The sample carries roughly 74,000 distinct CDR3 sequences, roughly 18% recorded once. The TCR was taken from a male patient aged 2-9 years who had a stem cell transplant for acute lymphoblastic leukemia, so the T cells may come from the graft donor. The sample here was PBMCs, mostly from graft donor cells, taken 360 days after TCRalphabeta/CD19-depleted stem cell transplant.

The CDR3 DNA follows: TGCAGTGCTAGAGATGAGGGCAGAGCCACAGATACGCAGTATTTT. This gives the protein CSARDEGRATDTQYF. The chain couples TRBV20-1 to TRBJ2-3, with a possible D match to TRBD2 (5 bases). V was cut by 0 bases and J by 2 bases, with 12 bases left in between. This CDR3 has 15 amino acids. The germline V gene encodes CDR1 DFQATT and CDR2 SNEGSKA (reference sequence).